This T cell receptor beta chain was sequenced for a study of blood T cell repertoires in COVID-19. Across the whole study: Samples representing acute and convalescent COVID-19 were sourced from the United States, Italy and Spain. The analysed material was cDNA or gDNA that came from T cells, B-cell-depleted T cells, or PBMCs.

Sequencing used immunoSEQ multiplex PCR; TCRdb keeps in-frame clones, though not all of them. The data hold fewer than 350,000 clones, with 75% to 95% observed a single time. Followed over time, Seattle patients had been enrolled while infection was active. The clonotype comes from a woman in her thirties with COVID-19, enrolled during active disease. The sequencing sample was made of peripheral blood.

CDR3 sequence: CASSFIQIGYTF. CDR3 sequence (DNA): TGTGCCAGCAGCTTTATTCAGATCGGCTACACCTTC. This chain uses TRBV7-9 with TRBJ1-2, with unresolved D. There are 12 residues in the CDR3. V shed 3 bases and J shed 8 bases, with 10 bases lying between them. The V gene's germline CDR1 is SEHNR and CDR2 FQNEAQ (reference sequence).